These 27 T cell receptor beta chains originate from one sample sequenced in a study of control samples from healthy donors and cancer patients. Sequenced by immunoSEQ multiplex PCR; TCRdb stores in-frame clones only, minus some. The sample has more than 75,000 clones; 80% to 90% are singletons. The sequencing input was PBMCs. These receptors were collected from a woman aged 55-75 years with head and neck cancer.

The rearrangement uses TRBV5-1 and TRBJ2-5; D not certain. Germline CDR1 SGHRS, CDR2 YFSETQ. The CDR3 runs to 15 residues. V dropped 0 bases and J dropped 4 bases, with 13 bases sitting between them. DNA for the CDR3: TGCGCCAGCAGCTTGGCCGTCCCTAGTGGAGAGACCCAGTACTTC. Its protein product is CASSLAVPSGETQYF.

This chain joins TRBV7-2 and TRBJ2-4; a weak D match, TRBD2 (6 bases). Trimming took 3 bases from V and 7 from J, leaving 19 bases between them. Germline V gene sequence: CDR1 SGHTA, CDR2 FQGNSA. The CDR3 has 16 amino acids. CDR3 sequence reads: CASSLVQRAGKNIQYF. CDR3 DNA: TGTGCCAGCAGCTTGGTTCAGCGGGCGGGTAAGAACATTCAGTACTTC.

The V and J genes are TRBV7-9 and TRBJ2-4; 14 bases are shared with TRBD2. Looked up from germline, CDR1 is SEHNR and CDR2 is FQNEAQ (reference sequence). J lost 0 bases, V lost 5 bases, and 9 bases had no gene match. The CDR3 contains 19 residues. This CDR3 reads CASSDPGLAGAIAKNIQYF. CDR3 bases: TGTGCCAGCAGCGATCCGGGACTAGCGGGAGCCATAGCCAAAAACATTCAGTACTTC.

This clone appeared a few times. CDR3 region: CASSLLVGITGELFF. The CDR3 region has the DNA TGTGCCAGCAGCTTATTAGTAGGGATAACCGGGGAGCTGTTTTTT. V usage is TRBV7-2 and J usage is TRBJ2-2, with no clear D. CDR3 length: 15 amino acids. Trimming removed 2 bases at V and 5 bases at J, with 12 bases between. Germline CDR1 SGHTA, CDR2 FQGNSA.

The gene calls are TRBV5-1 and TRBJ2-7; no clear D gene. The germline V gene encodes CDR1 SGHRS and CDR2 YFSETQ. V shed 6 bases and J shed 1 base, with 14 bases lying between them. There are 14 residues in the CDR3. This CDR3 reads CASIGEPGSYEQYF. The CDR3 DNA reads TGCGCCAGCATTGGGGAACCAGGATCCTACGAGCAGTACTTC.

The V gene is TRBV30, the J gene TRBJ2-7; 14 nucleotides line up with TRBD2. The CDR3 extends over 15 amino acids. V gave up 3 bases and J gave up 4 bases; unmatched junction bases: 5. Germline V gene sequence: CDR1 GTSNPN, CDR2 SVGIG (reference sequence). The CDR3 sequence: CAWRGTSGSRYEQYF. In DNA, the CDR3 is TGTGCCTGGAGAGGGACTAGCGGGAGTCGGTACGAGCAGTACTTC.

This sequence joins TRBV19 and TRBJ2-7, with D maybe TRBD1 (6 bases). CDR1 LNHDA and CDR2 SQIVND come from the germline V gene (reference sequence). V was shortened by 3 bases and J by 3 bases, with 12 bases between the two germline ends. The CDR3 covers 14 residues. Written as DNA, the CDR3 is TGTGCCAGTAGTATGGGGGCACCGATCTACGAGCAGTACTTC. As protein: CASSMGAPIYEQYF.

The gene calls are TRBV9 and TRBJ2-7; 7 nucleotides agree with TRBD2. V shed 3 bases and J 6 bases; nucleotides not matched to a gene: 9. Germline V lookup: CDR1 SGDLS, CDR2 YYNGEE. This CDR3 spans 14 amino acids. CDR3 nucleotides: TGTGCCAGCAGCGCGGGGGGTCAACTAGGCGAGCAGTACTTC. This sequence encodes CASSAGGQLGEQYF.

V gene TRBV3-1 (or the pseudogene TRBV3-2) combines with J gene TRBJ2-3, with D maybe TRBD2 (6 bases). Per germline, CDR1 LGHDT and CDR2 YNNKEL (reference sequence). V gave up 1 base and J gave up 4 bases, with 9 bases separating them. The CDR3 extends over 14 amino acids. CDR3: CASSQVAGSDTQYF. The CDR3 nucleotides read TGTGCCAGCAGCCAAGTTGCGGGGTCAGATACGCAGTATTTT.

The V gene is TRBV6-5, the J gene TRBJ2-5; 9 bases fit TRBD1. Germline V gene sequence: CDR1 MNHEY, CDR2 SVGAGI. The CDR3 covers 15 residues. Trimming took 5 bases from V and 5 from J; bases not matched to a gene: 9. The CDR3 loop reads CASSPGTGFDETQYF. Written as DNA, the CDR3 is TGTGCCAGCAGTCCCGGGACAGGGTTTGATGAGACCCAGTACTTC.

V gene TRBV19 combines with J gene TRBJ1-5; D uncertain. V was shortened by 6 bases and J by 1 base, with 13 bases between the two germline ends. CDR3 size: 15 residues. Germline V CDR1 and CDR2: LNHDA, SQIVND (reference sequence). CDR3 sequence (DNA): TGTGCCAGTAGGCCGGGGAGCTTGAGCAATCAGCCCCAGCATTTT. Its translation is CASRPGSLSNQPQHF.

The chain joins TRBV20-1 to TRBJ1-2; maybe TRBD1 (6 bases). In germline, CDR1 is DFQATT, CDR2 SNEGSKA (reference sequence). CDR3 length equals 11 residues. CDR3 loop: CLQGNNYGYTF. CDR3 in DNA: TGCCTACAGGGAAACAACTATGGCTACACCTTC.

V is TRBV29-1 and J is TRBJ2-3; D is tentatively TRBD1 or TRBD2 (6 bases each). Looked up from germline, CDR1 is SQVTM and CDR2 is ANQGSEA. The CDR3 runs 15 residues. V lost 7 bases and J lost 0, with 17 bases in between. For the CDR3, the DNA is TGCAGCGGCCGCGGGACACCTTCTAGCACAGATACGCAGTATTTT. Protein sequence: CSGRGTPSSTDTQYF.

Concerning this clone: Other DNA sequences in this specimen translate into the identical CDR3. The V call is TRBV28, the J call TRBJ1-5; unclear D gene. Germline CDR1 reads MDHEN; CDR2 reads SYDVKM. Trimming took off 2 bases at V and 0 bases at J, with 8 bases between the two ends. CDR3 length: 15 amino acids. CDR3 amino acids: CASSLPGNSNQPQHF. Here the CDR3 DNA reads TGTGCCAGCAGTTTACCGGGTAATAGCAATCAGCCCCAGCATTTT.

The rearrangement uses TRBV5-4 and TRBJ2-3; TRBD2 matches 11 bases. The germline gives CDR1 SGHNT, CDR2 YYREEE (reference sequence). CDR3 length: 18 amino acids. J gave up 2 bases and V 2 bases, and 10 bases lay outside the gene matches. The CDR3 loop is CASSLVPSGRPSTDTQYF. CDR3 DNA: TGTGCCAGCAGCTTAGTTCCTAGCGGGAGGCCCTCCACAGATACGCAGTATTTT.

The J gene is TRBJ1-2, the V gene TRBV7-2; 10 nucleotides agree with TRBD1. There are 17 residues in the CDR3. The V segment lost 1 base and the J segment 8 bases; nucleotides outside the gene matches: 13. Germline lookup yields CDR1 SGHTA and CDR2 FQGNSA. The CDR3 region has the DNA TGTGCCAGCAGCTTAGGCTATGGGACAGGGGTAATTAGCGGCTACACCTTC. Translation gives CASSLGYGTGVISGYTF.

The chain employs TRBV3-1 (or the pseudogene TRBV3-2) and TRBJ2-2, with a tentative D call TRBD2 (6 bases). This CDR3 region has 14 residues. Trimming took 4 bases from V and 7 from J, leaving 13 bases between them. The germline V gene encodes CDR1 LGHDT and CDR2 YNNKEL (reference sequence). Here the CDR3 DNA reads TGTGCCAGCAGCCTCAGACTAGTTGGCGGGGAGCTGTTTTTT. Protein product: CASSLRLVGGELFF.

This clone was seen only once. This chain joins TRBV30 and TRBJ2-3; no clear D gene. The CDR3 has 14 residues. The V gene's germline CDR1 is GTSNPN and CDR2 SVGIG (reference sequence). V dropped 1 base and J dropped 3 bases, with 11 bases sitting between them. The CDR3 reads CAWSGAAQTDTQYF. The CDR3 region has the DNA TGTGCCTGGAGTGGGGCAGCGCAAACAGATACGCAGTATTTT. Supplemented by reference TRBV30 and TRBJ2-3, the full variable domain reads SQTIHQWPATLVQPVGSPLSLECTVEGTSNPNLYWYRQAAGRGLQLLFYSVGIGQISSEVPQNLSASRPQDRQFILSSKKLLLSDSGFYLCAWSGAAQTDTQYFGPGTRLTVL.

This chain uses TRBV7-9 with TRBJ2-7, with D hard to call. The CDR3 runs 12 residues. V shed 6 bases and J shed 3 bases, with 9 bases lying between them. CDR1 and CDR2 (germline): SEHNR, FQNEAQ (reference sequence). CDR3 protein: CASRPVGYEQYF. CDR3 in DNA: TGTGCCAGCAGACCCGTTGGCTACGAGCAGTACTTC.

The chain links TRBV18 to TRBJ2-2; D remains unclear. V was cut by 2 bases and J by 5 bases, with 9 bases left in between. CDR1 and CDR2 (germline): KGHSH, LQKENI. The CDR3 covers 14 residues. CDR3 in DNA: TGTGCCAGCTCACCAAAGGCATTAACCGGGGAGCTGTTTTTT. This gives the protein CASSPKALTGELFF.

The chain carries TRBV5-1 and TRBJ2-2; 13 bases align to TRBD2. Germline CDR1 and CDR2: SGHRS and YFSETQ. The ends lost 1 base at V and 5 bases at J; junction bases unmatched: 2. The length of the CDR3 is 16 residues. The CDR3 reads CASSLKGLAGTGELFF. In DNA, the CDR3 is TGCGCCAGCAGCTTGAAGGGACTAGCGGGGACCGGGGAGCTGTTTTTT.

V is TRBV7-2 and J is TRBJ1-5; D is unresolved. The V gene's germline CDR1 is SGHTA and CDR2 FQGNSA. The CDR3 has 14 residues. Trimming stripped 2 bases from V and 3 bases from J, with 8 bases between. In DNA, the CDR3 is TGTGCCAGCAGCTTATACGGATACAATCAGCCCCAGCATTTT. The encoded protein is CASSLYGYNQPQHF.

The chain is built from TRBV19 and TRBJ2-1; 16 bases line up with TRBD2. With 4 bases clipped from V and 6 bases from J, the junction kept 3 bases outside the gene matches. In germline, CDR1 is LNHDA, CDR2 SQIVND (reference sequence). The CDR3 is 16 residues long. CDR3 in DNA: TGTGCCAGTAGTAGCGGGACTAGCGGGAGGGGCAATGAGCAGTTCTTC. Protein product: CASSSGTSGRGNEQFF.

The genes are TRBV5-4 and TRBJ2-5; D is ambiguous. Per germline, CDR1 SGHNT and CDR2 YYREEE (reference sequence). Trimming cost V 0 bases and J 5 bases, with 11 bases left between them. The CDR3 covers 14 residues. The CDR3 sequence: CASSLDSLGETQYF. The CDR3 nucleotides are TGTGCCAGCAGCTTGGACAGTTTGGGCGAGACCCAGTACTTC.

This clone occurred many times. For the CDR3, the DNA is TGTGCCAGCAGTTCCCGACAGGGGGTTTACGAGCAGTACTTC. Translated, it gives CASSSRQGVYEQYF. This sequence joins TRBV27 and TRBJ2-7; TRBD1 agrees at 9 bases. This CDR3 comprises 14 residues. Germline CDR1 MNHEY, CDR2 SMNVEV (reference sequence). The V gene end was trimmed by 4 bases and the J gene end by 4 bases; junction bases not matched to a gene: 5.

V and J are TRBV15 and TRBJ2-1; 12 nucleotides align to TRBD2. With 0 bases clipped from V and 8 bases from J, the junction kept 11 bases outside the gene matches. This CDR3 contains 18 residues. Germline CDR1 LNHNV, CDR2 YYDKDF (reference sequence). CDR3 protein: CATSRESKLAGGTDEQFF. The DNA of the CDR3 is TGTGCCACCAGCAGAGAATCAAAACTAGCGGGAGGAACCGATGAGCAGTTCTTC.

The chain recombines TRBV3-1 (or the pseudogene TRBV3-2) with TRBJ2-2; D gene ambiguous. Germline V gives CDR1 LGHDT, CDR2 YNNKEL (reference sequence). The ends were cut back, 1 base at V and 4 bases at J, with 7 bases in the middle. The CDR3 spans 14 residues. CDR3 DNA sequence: TGTGCCAGCAGCCAAGTGGGCAGCACCGGGGAGCTGTTTTTT. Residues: CASSQVGSTGELFF.